These 25 T cell receptor beta chains were all obtained from the same sample, sequenced in a study of cytomegalovirus exposure and HLA in healthy donors. The primer mix had 60 Vbeta and 13 Jbeta primers. Sequencing was performed with immunoSEQ multiplex PCR; in TCRdb, only in-frame clones are kept and a portion is missing. The sample comprises roughly 250,000 clones, about 75% of which are singletons, and approximately 2.5% rests with the top ten. Sequencing input: PBMCs. The receptors come from a female donor in good health and CMV-seronegative.

The V call is TRBV6-5, the J call TRBJ2-1; 12 nucleotides line up with TRBD2. Germline V gene sequence: CDR1 MNHEY, CDR2 SVGAGI. The CDR3 covers 15 residues. V gave up 4 bases and J gave up 10 bases; unmatched junction bases: 8. In DNA form, the CDR3 reads TGTGCCAGCAGTTCACGACTAGCGGGAGTACAGGAGCAGTTCTTC. Protein product: CASSSRLAGVQEQFF.

The V and J genes are TRBV2 and TRBJ1-2; D call uncertain. The V gene lost 5 bases and the J gene lost 3 bases, with 10 bases spanning the gap. CDR1 SNHLY and CDR2 FYNNEI come from the germline V gene. The CDR3 totals 13 residues. The DNA of the CDR3 is TGTGCCAGCAGTTTCCGTCGGGACTATGGCTACACCTTC. Amino acid sequence: CASSFRRDYGYTF.

The gene calls are TRBV9 and TRBJ2-5, with D possibly matching TRBD2 (6 bases). V was clipped by 0 bases and J by 3 bases, with 9 bases between them. The germline CDR1 and CDR2 sequences are SGDLS and YYNGEE. The CDR3 length is 14 residues. The CDR3 DNA reads TGTGCCAGCAGCGTAGAGACGGGAGAAGAGACCCAGTACTTC. Amino acid sequence: CASSVETGEETQYF. Full variable domain (missing parts from reference TRBV9 and TRBJ2-5): DSGVTQTPKHLITATGQRVTLRCSPRSGDLSVYWYQQSLDQGLQFLIQYYNGEERAKGNILERFSAQQFPDLHSELNLSSLELGDSALYFCASSVETGEETQYFGPGTRLLVL.

The chain uses TRBV29-1 and TRBJ2-1; TRBD2 agrees at 7 bases. The CDR3 extends over 15 amino acids. With 3 bases clipped from V and 6 bases from J, the junction kept 11 bases outside the gene matches. The germline CDR1 and CDR2 sequences are SQVTM and ANQGSEA. CDR3 residues: CSVEGGLVWFNEQFF. The CDR3 coding sequence is TGCAGCGTTGAGGGTGGACTAGTTTGGTTCAATGAGCAGTTCTTC.

A single count supports this clone. The chain carries TRBV6-6 and TRBJ2-7; tentatively, D is TRBD1 (6 bases). Trimming took 8 bases from V and 7 from J, leaving 21 bases between them. Germline lookup yields CDR1 MNHNY and CDR2 SVGAGI (reference sequence). CDR3 length: 14 amino acids. The CDR3, as DNA: TGTGCCAGCGGTGCCGGACAGCCTCTAGGAGAGCAGTACTTC. Amino acid sequence: CASGAGQPLGEQYF.

This chain uses TRBV5-1 with TRBJ2-7; TRBD2 aligns across 11 bases. The V gene end was trimmed by 0 bases and the J gene end by 2 bases; junction bases not matched to a gene: 13. Germline V gives CDR1 SGHRS, CDR2 YFSETQ. The CDR3 length is 19 residues. CDR3 loop: CASSLVASGRPGVPYEQYF. The CDR3 DNA is TGCGCCAGCAGCTTGGTCGCTAGCGGGAGGCCCGGGGTCCCCTACGAGCAGTACTTC.

This sequence joins TRBV5-1 and TRBJ1-5; D unclear. The V gene lost 4 bases and the J gene lost 1 base, with 15 bases spanning the gap. Germline values: CDR1 SGHRS, CDR2 YFSETQ. The CDR3 consists of 16 residues. CDR3 coding DNA: TGCGCCAGCAGCATTGACCCTTTCGGGAGCAATCAGCCCCAGCATTTT. It specifies CASSIDPFGSNQPQHF.

The V and J genes are TRBV9 and TRBJ2-1, with TRBD2 identical over 9 bases. The CDR3 loop spans 15 amino acids. Trimming cost V 4 bases and J 3 bases; bases outside gene matches: 5. Germline-derived CDR1 and CDR2 are SGDLS and YYNGEE. The CDR3: CASSQTSGYYNEQFF. The CDR3 region has the DNA TGTGCCAGCAGCCAGACTAGCGGATACTACAATGAGCAGTTCTTC.

The V and J genes are TRBV5-1 and TRBJ1-4; 7 bases agree with TRBD1. The CDR3 has 16 residues. The J segment lost 5 bases and the V segment lost 4 bases, leaving 11 bases of the junction unmatched. From germline, CDR1 is SGHRS and CDR2 YFSETQ. CDR3 protein: CASSASPGQKNEKLFF. CDR3 bases: TGCGCCAGCAGCGCTTCCCCGGGACAGAAGAATGAAAAACTGTTTTTT.

CDR3 loop: CASRETSVSDTQYF. CDR3 DNA: TGCGCCAGCAGAGAGACTAGCGTCTCAGATACGCAGTATTTT. V and J are TRBV10-2 and TRBJ2-3; 8 bases align to TRBD2. Unmatched junction bases numbered 6, after V lost 6 bases and J lost 4 bases. The germline CDR1 and CDR2 sequences are WSHSY and SAAADI. The CDR3 is 14 amino acids.

This chain joins TRBV18 and TRBJ2-2, with D possibly TRBD2 on 6 matching bases. V dropped 1 base and J dropped 5 bases, with 14 bases sitting between them. This CDR3 is 16 amino acids long. Germline V CDR1 and CDR2: KGHSH, LQKENI. The CDR3 coding sequence is TGTGCCAGCTCACCACTCCCCGGGAGAAATACCGGGGAGCTGTTTTTT. Amino acids: CASSPLPGRNTGELFF.

With respect to this clone: One junction end disagrees with the germline gene, perhaps due to a read error. The same CDR3 arises from other DNA sequences in this sample as well. This chain connects TRBV6-1 to TRBJ1-1, with D perhaps TRBD1 (5 bases). The CDR3 consists of 13 residues. In germline, CDR1 is MNHNS, CDR2 SASEGT. CDR3 sequence (DNA): TGTGCTAGCAGTGGGGGGGTGAACACTGAAGCTTTCTTT. Amino acid sequence: CASSGGVNTEAFF.

With regard to this clone: A read error may produce the germline difference seen at one junction end. The rearrangement joins TRBV2 to TRBJ2-5, with a possible D match to TRBD1 (5 bases). There are 12 residues in the CDR3. CDR1 is SNHLY and CDR2 is FYNNEI in the germline V gene. The CDR3 DNA follows: TGTGCCAGTAGTGACAGTTGGGAGACCCAGTACTTC. Protein sequence: CASSDSWETQYF.

Only one count was recorded for this clone. The chain couples TRBV5-1 to TRBJ1-1; no clear D gene. Trimming cost V 4 bases and J 3 bases, with 19 bases left between them. Germline loops: CDR1 SGHRS, CDR2 YFSETQ. The CDR3 is 16 residues long. The CDR3 DNA follows: TGCGCCAGCAGCCTGGTCCCTGATGCGCGGCACACTGAAGCTTTCTTT. Encoded protein: CASSLVPDARHTEAFF.

This clone was picked up a small number of times. This chain uses TRBV6-1 with TRBJ2-7; possible D gene TRBD2, 5 bases. Germline V CDR1 and CDR2: MNHNS, SASEGT. The V end was cut by 2 bases, the J end by 3 bases, with 14 bases between. CDR3 length: 15 residues. The CDR3 protein is CASSERSGSIYEQYF. In nucleotides, the CDR3 is TGTGCCAGCAGTGAACGGTCGGGGTCGATCTACGAGCAGTACTTC.

CDR3 nucleotide sequence: TGCGCCAGCAGCTTGGATGGACTAGCGGGAGGTGGGGCCACCTACGAGCAGTACTTC. It is translated as CASSLDGLAGGGATYEQYF. This rearrangement joins TRBV5-1 to TRBJ2-5, with 14 bases matching TRBD2. With the DNA end fitting TRBJ2-7 better, the J assignment may be wrong. The CDR3 is made up of 19 amino acids. Germline V gene lookup returns CDR1 SGHRS and CDR2 YFSETQ.

The chain uses TRBV6-1 and TRBJ2-5, with 7 bases lining up with TRBD1. Germline V gene lookup returns CDR1 MNHNS and CDR2 SASEGT. The V gene end was trimmed by 0 bases and the J gene end by 2 bases; junction bases not matched to a gene: 3. The CDR3 is made up of 15 amino acids. CDR3 nucleotide sequence: TGTGCCAGCAGTGAAGCAGGGGGCGCACAAGAGACCCAGTACTTC. Its translation is CASSEAGGAQETQYF.

V and J are TRBV7-9 and TRBJ2-7; 10 bases agree with TRBD2. Germline CDR1 and CDR2: SEHNR and FQNEAQ (reference sequence). This CDR3 comprises 15 residues. With 2 bases clipped from V and 6 bases from J, the junction kept 7 bases outside the gene matches. Here the CDR3 reads CASSLIEREGPEQYF. CDR3 coding DNA: TGTGCCAGCAGCTTAATCGAGCGGGAGGGCCCCGAGCAGTACTTC.

This chain joins TRBV18 and TRBJ2-5, with TRBD1 matching 9 bases. CDR3 size: 16 residues. V dropped 0 bases and J dropped 4; count of bases not matched to a gene: 6. Germline loops: CDR1 KGHSH, CDR2 LQKENI. CDR3 sequence (DNA): TGTGCCAGCTCACCACCGGGACAGGGTCGGGCAGAGACCCAGTACTTC. Protein sequence: CASSPPGQGRAETQYF.

About this clone itself: The junction shows a germline mismatch at one end, possibly a read error. The V and J genes are TRBV7-9 and TRBJ2-7; 7 positions agree with TRBD1. Looked up from germline, CDR1 is SEHNR and CDR2 is FQNEAQ (reference sequence). This CDR3 contains 14 residues. Here the CDR3 reads CSSSLTTGVNEQYF. The CDR3 DNA sequence: TGTTCCAGCAGCCTCACAACAGGGGTAAACGAGCAGTACTTC.

In this sample, this clone turned up a few times. The rearrangement links TRBV27 to TRBJ2-7, with 7 positions matching TRBD2. V lost 6 bases, J lost 2 bases, and 10 bases stayed unmatched. Germline CDR1 MNHEY, CDR2 SMNVEV (reference sequence). CDR3 length: 15 residues. The CDR3 here is CASRYGGKYTYEQYF. DNA for the CDR3: TGTGCCAGCAGGTACGGGGGGAAGTATACCTACGAGCAGTACTTC.

This clone has a handful of counts. V gene TRBV7-2 combines with J gene TRBJ1-1; D is perhaps TRBD1 (6 bases). Germline CDR1 reads SGHTA; CDR2 reads FQGNSA. Trimming pared 5 bases from V and 5 bases from J, leaving 18 bases between. CDR3 length: 15 residues. In DNA form, the CDR3 reads TGTGCCAGCAGCCTAACTTGGGGGGGGCAGACTGAAGCTTTCTTT. Translation: CASSLTWGGQTEAFF.

The V and J genes are TRBV7-2 and TRBJ1-1, with no clear D. Germline lookup yields CDR1 SGHTA and CDR2 FQGNSA. V dropped 2 bases and J dropped 0 bases, with 7 bases sitting between them. The CDR3 sequence is 14 residues long. Written as DNA, the CDR3 is TGTGCCAGCAGCTTATCGGCGGTGAACACTGAAGCTTTCTTT. It encodes CASSLSAVNTEAFF.

The CDR3 DNA reads as TGCAGTGCTAGAGAGAGCTACGAGCAGTACTTC. This encodes CSARESYEQYF. J is TRBJ2-5 and V is TRBV20-1, with D unclear. The DNA end is more similar to TRBJ2-7, so the J call may be wrong. This CDR3 is 11 amino acids long. CDR1 and CDR2 from the germline V gene are DFQATT and SNEGSKA (reference sequence).

This chain uses TRBV15 with TRBJ2-1; D ambiguous. Trimming left V 4 bases short and J 0 bases short, with 10 bases between. The CDR3 loop spans 15 amino acids. The germline V gene encodes CDR1 LNHNV and CDR2 YYDKDF (reference sequence). DNA for the CDR3: TGTGCCACCAGCAATACTCCAAGCTCCTACAATGAGCAGTTCTTC. Protein: CATSNTPSSYNEQFF.